The clone carrying this T cell receptor beta chain was picked up many times. Its antigen is unknown. This sample is part of a study of T cell repertoires in cytomegalovirus infection. On the study more broadly: Public TCR beta signatures provided an indication of both CMV infection and a matching HLA type. General observations from the study: Dominating the ex vivo response were TCR beta clonotypes that were CMV-specific and HLA-C-restricted.

Each CDR3 protein gets one entry after TCRdb re-called the reads with MiXCR. The sample holds about 360,000 distinct CDR3 sequences; 15% to 20% are singletons and the top ten take approximately 8%. Specimen: PBMCs. The sequence derives from a human donor in good health (CMV status not recorded). Some clones in this sample may be carry-over from other donors' samples.

CDR3 DNA sequence: TGTGCCAGCAGCTTAGTTGGCACAGCCTTTAACTATGGCTACACCTTC. Translating it yields CASSLVGTAFNYGYTF. This chain joins TRBV7-2 and TRBJ1-2, with no clear D. The CDR3 contains 16 residues. Germline V CDR1 and CDR2: SGHTA, FQGNSA. Trimming pared 1 base from V and 1 base from J, leaving 13 bases between.